These 17 T cell receptor beta chains share one sample of origin, sequenced in a study of blood T cell repertoires in COVID-19. The repertoire was sequenced with immunoSEQ multiplex PCR; TCRdb's copy has only in-frame clones and lacks some. The repertoire includes some 250,000 clones, approximately 86% of them detected once, and 1.5% to 2% sits in the top ten. Sequencing used peripheral blood. The source is a man in his thirties or forties with active or convalescent COVID-19.

J is TRBJ1-1 and V is TRBV10-2; D unresolved. V shed 3 bases and J shed 1 base, with 6 bases lying between them. CDR3 length equals 13 residues. The germline gives CDR1 WSHSY, CDR2 SAAADI. CDR3 sequence: CASSDSSNTEAFF. The CDR3 DNA reads as TGCGCCAGCAGTGACAGTTCGAACACTGAAGCTTTCTTT.

The chain recombines TRBV5-1 with TRBJ1-2, with 8 bases matching TRBD1. The CDR3 spans 13 residues. Germline CDR1 and CDR2: SGHRS and YFSETQ. Trimming took 3 bases from V and 8 from J; bases not matched to a gene: 6. CDR3 loop: CASSSGQGGGYTF. In nucleotides, the CDR3 is TGCGCCAGCAGCTCCGGACAGGGTGGAGGCTACACCTTC.

This clone was detected once. The V call is TRBV7-9, the J call TRBJ2-5; TRBD2 matches 7 bases. Germline V gene data show CDR1 as SEHNR and CDR2 as FQNEAQ (reference sequence). The CDR3 length is 13 residues. Trimming removed 4 bases from V and 4 bases from J; junction bases left unmatched: 3. The CDR3 region has the DNA TGTGCCAGCAGCTCTAGCGGTGGAGAGACCCAGTACTTC. Its translation is CASSSSGGETQYF. Based on the CDR3 plus reference TRBV7-9 and TRBJ2-5, the full variable domain is DTGVSQNPRHKITKRGQNVTFRCDPISEHNRLYWYRQTLGQGPEFLTYFQNEAQLEKSRLLSDRFSAERPKGSFSTLEIQRTEQGDSAMYLCASSSSGGETQYFGPGTRLLVL.

CDR3 sequence (DNA): TGTGCCAGCAGCTCCAGACCCCAGGGGAACTATGGCTACACCTTC. It translates to CASSSRPQGNYGYTF. This chain joins TRBV13 and TRBJ1-2, with D possibly matching TRBD1 (6 bases). V was cut by 4 bases and J by 2 bases, with 14 bases left in between. This CDR3 is 15 amino acids long. Germline values: CDR1 PRHDT, CDR2 FYEKMQ (reference sequence). Looking up the rest from reference TRBV13 and TRBJ1-2 gives the full variable domain: AAGVIQSPRHLIKEKRETATLKCYPIPRHDTVYWYQQGPGQDPQFLISFYEKMQSDKGSIPDRFSAQQFSDYHSELNMSSLELGDSALYFCASSSRPQGNYGYTFGSGTRLTVV.

This CDR3 reads CASSHRQGSGELFF. The DNA for the CDR3 is TGTGCCAGCAGCCATCGGCAGGGCTCCGGGGAGCTGTTTTTT. The rearrangement links TRBV3-1 (or the pseudogene TRBV3-2) to TRBJ2-2; D perhaps matches TRBD1 (5 bases). Germline V gene data show CDR1 as LGHDT and CDR2 as YNNKEL (reference sequence). Trimming stripped 3 bases from V and 6 bases from J, with 11 bases between. CDR3 length: 14 residues.

The chain employs TRBV5-4 and TRBJ2-2; 7 bases are shared with TRBD2. The junction had 10 bases not matched to a gene; V was cut back by 5 bases and J by 6 bases. This CDR3 region has 15 residues. CDR1 and CDR2 from the germline V gene are SGHNT and YYREEE (reference sequence). The CDR3 DNA follows: TGTGCCAGCAGTCCAATCGGGGGGAAGGCCGGGGAGCTGTTTTTT. Translated: CASSPIGGKAGELFF. Using reference TRBV5-4 and TRBJ2-2 for the parts outside the CDR3, the full variable domain is ETGVTQSPTHLIKTRGQQVTLRCSSQSGHNTVSWYQQALGQGPQFIFQYYREEENGRGNFPPRFSGLQFPNYSSELNVNALELDDSALYLCASSPIGGKAGELFFGEGSRLTVL.

This clone has a single count. This chain uses TRBV27 with TRBJ1-2, with TRBD1 matching over 10 bases. Unmatched junction bases numbered 13, after V lost 2 bases and J lost 7 bases. Per germline, CDR1 MNHEY and CDR2 SMNVEV (reference sequence). This CDR3 spans 17 amino acids. DNA for the CDR3: TGTGCCAGCAGTTTAATTTCGGGACAGGGGCCCGTCGGTGGCTACACCTTC. Translated, it gives CASSLISGQGPVGGYTF.

The gene calls are TRBV5-5 and TRBJ2-1; D not certain. Germline assignment: CDR1 SGHKS and CDR2 YYEKEE (reference sequence). V was shortened by 4 bases and J by 6 bases, with 8 bases between the two germline ends. CDR3 length: 12 amino acids. In DNA, the CDR3 is TGTGCCAGCAGCCCGCCAGGCAATGAGCAGTTCTTC. Translation gives CASSPPGNEQFF.

The chain carries TRBV9 and TRBJ1-1; 7 nucleotides align to TRBD1. The CDR3 has 15 amino acids. Germline V gene sequence: CDR1 SGDLS, CDR2 YYNGEE. J lost 1 base, V lost 3 bases, and 6 bases had no gene match. The DNA of the CDR3 is TGTGCCAGCAGCGAAATAACAGGGGCGAACACTGAAGCTTTCTTT. Translating gives CASSEITGANTEAFF.

The rearrangement links TRBV2 to TRBJ2-1; 15 bases line up with TRBD2. In germline, CDR1 is SNHLY, CDR2 FYNNEI. The J segment lost 8 bases and the V segment lost 6 bases, leaving 11 bases of the junction unmatched. The CDR3 length is 17 residues. The CDR3 DNA follows: TGTGCCAGCAGCGTTCTCGGACTAGCGGGGGGGATGGATGAGCAGTTCTTC. Its protein product is CASSVLGLAGGMDEQFF. Filled out from reference TRBV2 and TRBJ2-1, the complete variable domain reads EPEVTQTPSHQVTQMGQEVILRCVPISNHLYFYWYRQILGQKVEFLVSFYNNEISEKSEIFDDQFSVERPDGSNFTLKIRSTKLEDSAMYFCASSVLGLAGGMDEQFFGPGTRLTVL.

The chain links TRBV2 to TRBJ1-4, with TRBD1 matching over 10 bases. This CDR3 spans 14 amino acids. Losses at the gene ends were 5 bases for V and 5 bases for J; bases not matched to a gene: 2. The V gene's germline CDR1 is SNHLY and CDR2 FYNNEI. The CDR3 sequence: CASSRTGGNEKLFF. DNA for the CDR3: TGTGCCAGCAGTCGGACAGGGGGGAATGAAAAACTGTTTTTT.

The chain recombines TRBV5-1 with TRBJ2-1; 10 nucleotides match TRBD2. The CDR3 is 17 residues long. V lost 4 bases, J lost 7 bases, and 14 bases stayed unmatched. CDR1 is SGHRS and CDR2 is YFSETQ in the germline V gene. The CDR3 bases are TGCGCCAGCAGCGACGGTGTGGGACTAGCGAGGTCGAATGAGCAGTTCTTC. Its protein is CASSDGVGLARSNEQFF.

This chain joins TRBV9 and TRBJ1-1; D unclear. The ends were cut back, 4 bases at V and 5 bases at J, with 12 bases in the middle. The CDR3 has 13 residues. From germline, CDR1 is SGDLS and CDR2 YYNGEE. The CDR3 spells CASSPWGGTEAFF. The CDR3, as DNA: TGTGCCAGCAGCCCCTGGGGAGGGACTGAAGCTTTCTTT.

The chain recombines TRBV2 with TRBJ1-6; D is ambiguous. CDR1 is SNHLY and CDR2 is FYNNEI in the germline V gene. CDR3 length: 18 residues. Trimming shortened V by 4 bases and J by 0 bases, and 16 bases separated the two germline ends. CDR3 nucleotide sequence: TGTGCCAGCAGTGCCCCACCTTATGAGAGCTCCTATAATTCACCCCTCCACTTT. This sequence encodes CASSAPPYESSYNSPLHF. Full variable domain (outside the CDR3, taken from reference TRBV2 and TRBJ1-6): EPEVTQTPSHQVTQMGQEVILRCVPISNHLYFYWYRQILGQKVEFLVSFYNNEISEKSEIFDDQFSVERPDGSNFTLKIRSTKLEDSAMYFCASSAPPYESSYNSPLHFGNGTRLTVT.

The V and J genes are TRBV27 and TRBJ2-7; 12 bases are a match to TRBD1. CDR1 is MNHEY and CDR2 is SMNVEV in the germline V gene (reference sequence). V dropped 5 bases and J dropped 3; count of bases not matched to a gene: 8. This CDR3 has 16 amino acids. The CDR3 nucleotides read TGTGCCAGCAGTCCCGCTCGGGACAGGGGGCGCTACGAGCAGTACTTC. Its translation is CASSPARDRGRYEQYF.

The CDR3 sequence: CASSQDFTGGSYTF. In DNA, the CDR3 is TGTGCCAGCAGCCAAGATTTCACAGGGGGAAGCTACACCTTC. The chain recombines TRBV3-1 (or the pseudogene TRBV3-2) with TRBJ1-2, with 8 bases identical to TRBD1. This CDR3 is 14 amino acids long. V dropped 0 bases and J dropped 9; count of bases not matched to a gene: 6. Germline V gives CDR1 LGHDT, CDR2 YNNKEL (reference sequence).

V is TRBV27 and J is TRBJ2-7, with 9 positions matching TRBD1. The ends lost 4 bases at V and 0 bases at J; junction bases unmatched: 4. The V gene's germline CDR1 is MNHEY and CDR2 SMNVEV (reference sequence). CDR3 size: 15 residues. CDR3 in amino acids: CASSSRDRVSYEQYF. Here the CDR3 DNA reads TGTGCCAGCAGTTCCCGGGACAGGGTCTCCTACGAGCAGTACTTC.